The table lists the clone carrying this T cell receptor beta chain with many counts. Its antigen is as yet unknown. The CDR3 covers 14 residues. Germline values: CDR1 SGHTA, CDR2 FQGNSA. V lost 2 bases and J lost 8, with 10 bases in between. One entry per CDR3 protein, called by TCRdb with MiXCR from the reads. The repertoire includes about 320,000 distinct CDR3 sequences, around a tenth of them detected once, and around 4.5% sits in the top ten. These data originate in a study of T cell repertoires in cytomegalovirus infection. Overall study: Signatures in public TCR beta sequences pointed to both CMV infection and matching HLA type. Study-level results: Totalled public TCR beta family frequency picked out people who carried CMV plus the relevant HLA. The study found HLA-C-restricted CMV-specific TCR beta clonotypes dominating the ex vivo response.

This receptor was obtained from a human donor in good health (CMV status not recorded). Some clones in this sample may be carry-over from other donors' samples. Sequenced: PBMCs. This sequence joins TRBV7-2 and TRBJ1-6; a weak D match, TRBD1 (6 bases). CDR3 sequence: CASSLIQGYSPLHF. CDR3 nucleotides: TGTGCCAGCAGCTTAATACAGGGTTATTCACCCCTCCACTTT.